This TCR beta chain is from a study of blood T cell repertoires in COVID-19. Overall study context: Sites in the United States, Italy and Spain provided acute and convalescent COVID-19 samples.

V lost 0 bases, J lost 3 bases, and 15 bases lay in between. The V gene's germline CDR1 is SGDLS and CDR2 YYNGEE. The CDR3 runs 16 residues. Original handling: Scientists estimated how many nucleated cells there were by amplifying reference gene primers. Measured with immunoSEQ multiplex PCR; TCRdb has only the in-frame clones, and not every one. Clone size and the V and J calls come from that table; the DNA yielded D and trimming. The sample lists 350,000 to 500,000 clones, 85% to 90% seen once, with around 0.92% in the top ten. The chain joins TRBV9 to TRBJ2-5; D may be TRBD2 (5 bases). Sequencing was performed on peripheral blood. The receptor was isolated from a man aged 18 to 29 with COVID-19, enrolled during active disease. The CDR3 DNA reads TGTGCCAGCAGCGTAGTAGGCGGAAGCGGCAAAGAGACCCAGTACTTC. This gives the protein CASSVVGGSGKETQYF. Together with reference TRBV9 and TRBJ2-5, the CDR3 gives the full variable domain: DSGVTQTPKHLITATGQRVTLRCSPRSGDLSVYWYQQSLDQGLQFLIQYYNGEERAKGNILERFSAQQFPDLHSELNLSSLELGDSALYFCASSVVGGSGKETQYFGPGTRLLVL.